This TCR beta chain was retrieved from a study of cytotoxic CD8 clonotypes in ibrutinib-treated CLL. J was trimmed by 14 bases and V by 3 bases; bases with no gene match: 10. The germline V gene has CDR1 SGDLS and CDR2 YYNGEE. The CDR3 has 13 amino acids. Using immunoSEQ multiplex PCR, the repertoire was profiled, and TCRdb retains in-frame clones only, with some absent. The data hold roughly 220,000 clones, with approximately 75% observed a single time. Cryopreserved PBMCs were the source of 1.5 to 2.5 micrograms of genomic DNA, which went to TCR beta libraries. This specimen was PBMCs, taken after 12 months of ibrutinib treatment. The clonotype comes from a human donor with chronic lymphocytic leukemia. The V gene is TRBV9, the J gene TRBJ2-1; 8 bases are shared with TRBD2. CDR3 sequence: CASSEGTGTSEFF. In DNA form, the CDR3 reads TGTGCCAGCAGCGAGGGTACCGGGACTAGTGAGTTCTTC.